Included here is one T cell receptor (beta chain) sequence, with context. Its antigen is unknown. PBMCs that had been cryopreserved were the source of approximately 2 micrograms of genomic DNA for TCR beta libraries. This specimen comes from a study of cytotoxic CD8 clonotypes in ibrutinib-treated CLL. Study results and caveats: Baseline clonality exceeded age-matched healthy donors and tracked circulating CD8+ T-cell counts.

Looked up from germline, CDR1 is LNHDA and CDR2 is SQIVND (reference sequence). V lost 3 bases, J lost 11 bases, and 8 bases lay in between. This CDR3 spans 11 amino acids. Data came from immunoSEQ multiplex PCR; TCRdb stores just in-frame clones and leaves some out. The sample lists about 15,000 clones; less than 70% were seen once. Sequenced material: PBMCs, taken before ibrutinib treatment. The chain has TRBV19 and TRBJ2-1; D is unresolved. This clonotype was sampled from a human donor with chronic lymphocytic leukemia. CDR3 coding DNA: TGTGCCAGTAGTATGCCTAGTCAGCAGTTCTTC. Encoded protein: CASSMPSQQFF.